This section outlines one T cell receptor beta chain sequence together with its context. The source of the sample is a study of OX40 agonist ivuxolimab in advanced cancers. Across the whole study: Patients received ivuxolimab, an agonistic anti-OX40 (CD134) antibody.

The protocol was immunoSEQ multiplex PCR, while the TCRdb copy is restricted to in-frame clones and leaves out a portion. The sample lists over 10,000 clones, approximately 82% seen once, with under 25% in the top ten. The source was CD4+ or CD8+ T cells sorted from blood, collected in a trial of the OX40 agonist ivuxolimab. The receptor was isolated from an adult with an advanced solid tumor such as melanoma, head and neck, liver or kidney cancer.

Written as DNA, the CDR3 is TGCGCCAGCCGGTCCAGGGGGACGGGCACTGAAGCTTTCTTT. It codes for CASRSRGTGTEAFF. The chain is built from TRBV4-1 and TRBJ1-1; 7 bases are a match to TRBD1. V gave up 8 bases and J gave up 4 bases; unmatched junction bases: 10. CDR3 length: 14 residues. In germline, CDR1 is MGHRA, CDR2 YSYEKL.